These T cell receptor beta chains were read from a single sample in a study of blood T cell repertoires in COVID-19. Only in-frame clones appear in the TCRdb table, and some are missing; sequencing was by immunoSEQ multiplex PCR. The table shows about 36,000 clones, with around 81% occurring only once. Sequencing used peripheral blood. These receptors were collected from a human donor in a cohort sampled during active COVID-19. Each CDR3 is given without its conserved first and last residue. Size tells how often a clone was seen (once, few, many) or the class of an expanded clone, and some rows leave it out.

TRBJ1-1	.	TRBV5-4	ASNQRTQGGTEAF
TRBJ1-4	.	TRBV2	ASSSGQATNEKLF
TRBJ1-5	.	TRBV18	ASSQGQGNRPQH
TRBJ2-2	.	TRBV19	ASRLAGGVGELF
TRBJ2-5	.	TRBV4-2	ASSQELRGAEETQY
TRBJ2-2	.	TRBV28	AILGGTGELF
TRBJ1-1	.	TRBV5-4	ASSPTLKRGTEAF
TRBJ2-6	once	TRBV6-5	ASSPSGGANVLT
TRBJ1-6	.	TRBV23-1	ASSQTGKENSPLH
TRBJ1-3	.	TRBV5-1	ASSLAGEGNTIY
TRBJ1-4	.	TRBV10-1	ASRQGVGEKLF
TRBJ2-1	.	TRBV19	ASSIGWTAYNEQF
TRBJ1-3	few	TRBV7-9	ASSVPQGAVNTIY
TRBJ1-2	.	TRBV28	ASSWGQGAYGYT
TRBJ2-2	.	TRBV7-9	ASTRVGELF
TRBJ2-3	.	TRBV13	ASRQWTSLIESTDTQY
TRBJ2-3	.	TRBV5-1	ASSLVATSTDTQY
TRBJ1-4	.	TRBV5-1	ASSTGRGGYEKLF
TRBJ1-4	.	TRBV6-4	ASSERQGSNEKLF
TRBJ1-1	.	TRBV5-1	ASSAGQGAEAF
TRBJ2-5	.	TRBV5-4	ASSLQLAGEETQY
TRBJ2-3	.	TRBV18	ASSPSGEEDTQY
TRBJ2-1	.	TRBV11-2	ASSASGGGGRHEQF
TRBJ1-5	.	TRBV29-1	SVGTGGTQPQH
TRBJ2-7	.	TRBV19	ASSSRPGTGAYEQY
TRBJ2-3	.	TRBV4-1	ASSQGPLGDDTQY
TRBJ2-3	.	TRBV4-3	ASSQQGNTDTQY
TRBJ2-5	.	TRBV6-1	ASREKLQRGGRPVRETQY
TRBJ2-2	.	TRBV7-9	ASSLWAGNTGELF
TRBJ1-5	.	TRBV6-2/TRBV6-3	ASSYSGEGGQPQH
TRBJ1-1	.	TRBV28	ASIAGTNTEAF
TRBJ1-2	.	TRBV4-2	ASSSTGALNYGYT
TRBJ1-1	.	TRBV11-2	ASSFYGTGVTEAF
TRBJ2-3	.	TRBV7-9	ASSLRRDRGADTQY
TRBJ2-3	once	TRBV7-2	ASRDRGGTSGGLKGTQY
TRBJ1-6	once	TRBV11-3	ASSLQSGNSPLH
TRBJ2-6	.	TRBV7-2	ASRTGPSGANVLT
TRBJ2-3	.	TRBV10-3	AISQAGGTDTQY
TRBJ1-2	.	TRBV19	ASSIFGGGLGYGYT
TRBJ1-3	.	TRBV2	ASSVWTGGGNTIY
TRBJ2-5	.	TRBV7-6	ASSPNGHGTAETQY
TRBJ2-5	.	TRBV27	ASSSRSAVETQY
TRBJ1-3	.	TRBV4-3	ASSQDPQVRGNTIY
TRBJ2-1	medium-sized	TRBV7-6	ASSFIVDNEQF
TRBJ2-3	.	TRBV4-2	ASSRSGGAGDTQY
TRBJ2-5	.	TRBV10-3	AISVGSSGYQETQY
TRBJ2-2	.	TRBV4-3	ASSQEWGGSNTGELF
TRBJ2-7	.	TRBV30	AWREVFSTDRAGYEQY
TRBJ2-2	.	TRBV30	AWSVRWGGTGELF
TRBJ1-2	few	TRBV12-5	ASGFRDRGNYGYT